The next 14 T cell receptor beta chains were all read from a single sample in a study of T cell changes during pregnancy in multiple sclerosis (dated by TCRdb to about 2019). To prepare the library, the immunoSEQ multiplex PCR assay was applied. The table was pulled from immuneACCESS by TCRdb, which kept in-frame rearrangements only. Such tables lose some clones; where checked, under half of the loss comes from unresolved V genes, and the rest has no known cause. The sample table holds tens of thousands of clones, of which around 94% were seen once. In total, the top ten clones hold approximately 0.8% of the sample. The sequencing used peripheral blood, collected in the third trimester of pregnancy. The receptors were gathered from a female donor with multiple sclerosis, enrolled in a pregnancy study.

This chain uses TRBV5-6 with TRBJ2-5, with 7 positions matching TRBD1. The CDR3 sequence is 15 residues long. Germline V gene sequence: CDR1 SGHDT, CDR2 YYEEEE. The V gene end was trimmed by 1 base and the J gene end by 2 bases; junction bases not matched to a gene: 5. The DNA of the CDR3 is TGTGCCAGCAGCTTGTTGGGCAGGGGGCAAGAGACCCAGTACTTC. Translating gives CASSLLGRGQETQYF. Looking up the rest from reference TRBV5-6 and TRBJ2-5 gives the full variable domain: DAGVTQSPTHLIKTRGQQVTLRCSPKSGHDTVSWYQQALGQGPQFIFQYYEEEERQRGNFPDRFSGHQFPNYSSELNVNALLLGDSALYLCASSLLGRGQETQYFGPGTRLLVL.

This clone was observed a handful of times. The J gene is TRBJ1-2, the V gene TRBV27, with D hard to call. Between the trimmed V and J ends, which lost 5 bases and 5 bases, there was a span of 9 bases. Germline assignment: CDR1 MNHEY and CDR2 SMNVEV (reference sequence). This CDR3 spans 12 amino acids. The CDR3 is CASSPRGYGYTF. In DNA form, the CDR3 reads TGTGCCAGCAGTCCACGCGGTTATGGCTACACCTTC.

The chain's CDR3 is CASSFEDIIRRNTIYF. The DNA of the CDR3 is TGTGCCAGCAGCTTCGAAGACATTATCCGGAGAAACACCATATATTTT. The chain recombines TRBV7-9 with TRBJ1-3; D unresolved. Trimming shortened V by 3 bases and J by 5 bases, and 17 bases separated the two germline ends. Germline CDR1 and CDR2: SEHNR and FQNEAQ (reference sequence). CDR3 length: 16 amino acids.

The chain has TRBV5-1 and TRBJ1-1, with 8 bases matching TRBD1. The CDR3 spans 14 residues. Trimming took 4 bases from V and 4 from J; bases not matched to a gene: 6. Germline CDR1 is SGHRS and CDR2 is YFSETQ. CDR3 nucleotides: TGCGCCAGCAGCCCGAGACAGGGGTCCACTGAAGCTTTCTTT. Translated, it gives CASSPRQGSTEAFF.

This chain links TRBV25-1 with TRBJ1-1, with TRBD1 matching 9 bases. Looked up from germline, CDR1 is MGHDK and CDR2 is SYGVNS. CDR3 length: 15 residues. J gave up 1 base and V 4 bases, and 4 bases lay outside the gene matches. Written as DNA, the CDR3 is TGTGCCAGCAGTGGGGGACAGGGATCGAACACTGAAGCTTTCTTT. Translation gives CASSGGQGSNTEAFF.

The chain links TRBV21-1 to TRBJ2-2; the tabulated D call, TRBD1, remains unverified against the DNA. TRBV21-1 has pseudogene status. This CDR3 contains 17 residues. The CDR3 DNA sequence: TGTGCCAGCAGCAAGGGGACAGGGTTGACGCACACCGGGGAGCTGTTTTTT. Protein sequence: CASSKGTGLTHTGELFF.

The chain has TRBV13 and TRBJ2-7; 9 bases are shared with TRBD1. Per the germline V gene, CDR1 is PRHDT and CDR2 is FYEKMQ (reference sequence). Trimming removed 5 bases from V and 2 bases from J; junction bases left unmatched: 4. The CDR3 loop spans 14 amino acids. CDR3 sequence reads: CASSRWDRAYEQYF. The CDR3, as DNA: TGTGCCAGCAGCCGCTGGGACAGGGCCTACGAGCAGTACTTC.

This clone has more than one count but fewer than ten. The chain links TRBV30 to TRBJ1-1, with D possibly being TRBD1 (5 bases). The CDR3 has 16 amino acids. Per the germline V gene, CDR1 is GTSNPN and CDR2 is SVGIG (reference sequence). The V gene lost 1 base and the J gene lost 3 bases, with 18 bases spanning the gap. Here the CDR3 DNA reads TGTGCCTGGAGTGACCTCTTTACAGGAGCATACACTGAAGCTTTCTTT. The encoded protein is CAWSDLFTGAYTEAFF.

The chain couples TRBV27 to TRBJ2-7; 12 bases are shared with TRBD1. The length of the CDR3 is 19 residues. V lost 0 bases, J lost 2 bases, and 11 bases stayed unmatched. CDR1 and CDR2 from the germline V gene are MNHEY and SMNVEV (reference sequence). CDR3 sequence (DNA): TGTGCCAGCAGTTTATCCGGGACAGGGGGCAAGCTAGCAGCCTACGAGCAGTACTTC. Residues: CASSLSGTGGKLAAYEQYF.

The chain carries TRBV21-1 and TRBJ1-5; no check of the table's D call, TRBD1, against the DNA was made. TRBV21-1 is a documented pseudogene. The CDR3 has 19 amino acids. The CDR3 coding sequence is TGTGCCAGCCGTTCCAGACAGGGCCGCGCGGAGCATAGCAATCAGCCCCAGCATTTT. Protein: CASRSRQGRAEHSNQPQHF.

The V and J genes are TRBV19 and TRBJ2-3; D might be TRBD1 (6 bases). This CDR3 is built from 14 residues. Looked up from germline, CDR1 is LNHDA and CDR2 is SQIVND (reference sequence). Trimming took 5 bases from V and 6 from J, leaving 15 bases between them. The CDR3 DNA reads as TGTGCCAGTAGTCTAGGCAGGGGATTGGATACGCAGTATTTT. Protein: CASSLGRGLDTQYF.

This chain links TRBV6-6 with TRBJ2-5; 12 bases agree with TRBD1. The V segment lost 2 bases and the J segment 6 bases; nucleotides outside the gene matches: 7. CDR3 size: 16 residues. Germline CDR1 and CDR2: MNHNY and SVGAGI (reference sequence). The CDR3 is CASSYPGTGGAQTQYF. The CDR3 DNA sequence: TGTGCCAGCAGTTACCCGGGGACAGGGGGCGCCCAGACCCAGTACTTC.

The chain joins TRBV19 to TRBJ2-5; 9 bases are shared with TRBD1. The CDR3 loop spans 15 amino acids. Trimming cost V 5 bases and J 5 bases; bases outside gene matches: 9. CDR1 is LNHDA, CDR2 SQIVND, per germline (reference sequence). The CDR3 spells CASSPRTGAAETQYF. The CDR3 DNA is TGTGCCAGTAGTCCGAGGACAGGGGCGGCGGAGACCCAGTACTTC.

The chain couples TRBV11-2 to TRBJ2-3; 7 nucleotides agree with TRBD1. The CDR3 is made up of 16 amino acids. The germline V gene has CDR1 SGHAT and CDR2 FQNNGV. The J segment lost 1 base and the V segment lost 6 bases, leaving 10 bases of the junction unmatched. CDR3 sequence reads: CASRRKQGFGTDTQYF. The CDR3 nucleotides read TGTGCCAGCAGGAGAAAACAGGGGTTTGGCACAGATACGCAGTATTTT.